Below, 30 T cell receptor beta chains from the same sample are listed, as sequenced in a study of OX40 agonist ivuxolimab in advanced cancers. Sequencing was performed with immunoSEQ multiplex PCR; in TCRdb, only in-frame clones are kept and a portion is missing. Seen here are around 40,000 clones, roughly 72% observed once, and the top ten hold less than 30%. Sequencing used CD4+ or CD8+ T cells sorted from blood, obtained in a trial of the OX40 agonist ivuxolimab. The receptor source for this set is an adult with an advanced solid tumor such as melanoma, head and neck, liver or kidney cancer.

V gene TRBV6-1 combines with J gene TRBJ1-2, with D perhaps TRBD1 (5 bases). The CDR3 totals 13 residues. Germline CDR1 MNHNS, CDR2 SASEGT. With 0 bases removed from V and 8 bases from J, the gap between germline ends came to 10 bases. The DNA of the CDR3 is TGTGCCAGCAGTGAAGCGGGGGTAAGGGGCTACACCTTC. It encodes CASSEAGVRGYTF.

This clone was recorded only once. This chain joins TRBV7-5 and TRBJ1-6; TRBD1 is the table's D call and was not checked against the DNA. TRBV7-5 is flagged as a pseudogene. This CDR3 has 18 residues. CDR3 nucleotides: TGTGCCAGAAGCTCTTACCCCCCCCGGGGGACAGATAATTCACCCCTCCACTTT. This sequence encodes CARSSYPPRGTDNSPLHF.

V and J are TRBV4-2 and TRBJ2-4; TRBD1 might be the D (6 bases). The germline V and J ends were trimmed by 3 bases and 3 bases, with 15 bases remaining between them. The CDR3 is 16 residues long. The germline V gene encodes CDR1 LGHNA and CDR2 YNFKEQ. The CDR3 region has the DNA TGTGCCAGCAGCCACATGGGGTGGACAGACAAAAACATTCAGTACTTC. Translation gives CASSHMGWTDKNIQYF.

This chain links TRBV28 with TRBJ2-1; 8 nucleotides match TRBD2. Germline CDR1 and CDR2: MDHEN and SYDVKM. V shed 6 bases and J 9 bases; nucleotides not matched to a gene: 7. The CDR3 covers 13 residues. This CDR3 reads CASSGGARGEQFF. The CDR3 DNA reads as TGTGCCAGCAGCGGGGGGGCCCGGGGTGAGCAGTTCTTC.

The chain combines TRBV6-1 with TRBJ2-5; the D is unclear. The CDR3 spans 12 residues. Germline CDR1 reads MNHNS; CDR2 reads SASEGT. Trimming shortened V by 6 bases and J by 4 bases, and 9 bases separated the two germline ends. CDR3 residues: CASSLRLETQYF. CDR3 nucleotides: TGTGCCAGCAGCCTCCGGCTAGAGACCCAGTACTTC.

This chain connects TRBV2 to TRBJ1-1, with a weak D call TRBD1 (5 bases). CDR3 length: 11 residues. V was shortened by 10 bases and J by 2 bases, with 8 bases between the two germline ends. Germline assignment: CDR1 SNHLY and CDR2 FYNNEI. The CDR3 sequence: CATRTNTEAFF. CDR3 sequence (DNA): TGTGCCACTAGGACAAACACTGAAGCTTTCTTT.

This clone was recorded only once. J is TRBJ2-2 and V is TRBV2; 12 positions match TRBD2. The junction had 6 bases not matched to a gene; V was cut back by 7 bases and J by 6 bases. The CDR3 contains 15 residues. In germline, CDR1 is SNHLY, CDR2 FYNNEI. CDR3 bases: TGTGCCAGCACCGGACTAGCGGGGATCGCCGGGGAGCTGTTTTTT. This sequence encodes CASTGLAGIAGELFF.

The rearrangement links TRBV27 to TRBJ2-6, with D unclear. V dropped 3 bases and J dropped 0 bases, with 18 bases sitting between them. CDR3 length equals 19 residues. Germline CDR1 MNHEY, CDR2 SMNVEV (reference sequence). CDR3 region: CASSFDPPGRNSGANVLTF. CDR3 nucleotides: TGTGCCAGCAGTTTTGACCCCCCGGGTCGAAACTCTGGGGCCAACGTCCTGACTTTC.

The CDR3 sequence is CASSPKGAPDGYTF. CDR3 sequence (DNA): TGTGCCAGCAGCCCAAAGGGGGCACCTGATGGCTACACCTTC. The chain carries TRBV7-9 and TRBJ1-2, with 7 bases lining up with TRBD1. CDR1 is SEHNR, CDR2 FQNEAQ, per germline (reference sequence). Germline trimming cut 5 bases from V and 6 bases from J; bases unmatched to any gene: 9. CDR3 length: 14 amino acids. The variable domain in full, with the rest retrieved from reference TRBV7-9 and TRBJ1-2, is DTGVSQNPRHKITKRGQNVTFRCDPISEHNRLYWYRQTLGQGPEFLTYFQNEAQLEKSRLLSDRFSAERPKGSFSTLEIQRTEQGDSAMYLCASSPKGAPDGYTFGSGTRLTVV.

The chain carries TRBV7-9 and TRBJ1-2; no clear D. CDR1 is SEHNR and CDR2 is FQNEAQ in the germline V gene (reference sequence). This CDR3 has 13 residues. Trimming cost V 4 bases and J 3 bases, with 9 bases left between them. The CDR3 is CASSSAYHYGYTF. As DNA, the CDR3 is TGTGCCAGCAGCTCGGCATACCACTATGGCTACACCTTC.

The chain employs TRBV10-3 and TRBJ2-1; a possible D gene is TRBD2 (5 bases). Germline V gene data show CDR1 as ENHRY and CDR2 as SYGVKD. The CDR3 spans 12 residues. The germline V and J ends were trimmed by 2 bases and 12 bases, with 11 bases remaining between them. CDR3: CAISEASRVQFF. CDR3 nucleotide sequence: TGTGCCATCAGTGAGGCTTCGCGGGTGCAGTTCTTC.

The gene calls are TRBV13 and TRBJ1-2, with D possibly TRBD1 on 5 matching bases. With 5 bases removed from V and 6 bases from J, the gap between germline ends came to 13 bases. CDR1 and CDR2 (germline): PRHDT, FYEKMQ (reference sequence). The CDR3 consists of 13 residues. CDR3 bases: TGTGCCAGCAGCCTATCTTCGACAGATGGCTACACCTTC. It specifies CASSLSSTDGYTF.

CDR3 in amino acids: CASSLLAHTDTQYF. The CDR3, as DNA: TGTGCCAGCAGCCTCCTAGCTCACACAGATACGCAGTATTTT. This sequence joins TRBV7-2 and TRBJ2-3; D possibly corresponds to TRBD2 (5 bases). Trimming pared 5 bases from V and 2 bases from J, leaving 11 bases between. CDR3 size: 14 residues. The V gene's germline CDR1 is SGHTA and CDR2 FQGNSA.

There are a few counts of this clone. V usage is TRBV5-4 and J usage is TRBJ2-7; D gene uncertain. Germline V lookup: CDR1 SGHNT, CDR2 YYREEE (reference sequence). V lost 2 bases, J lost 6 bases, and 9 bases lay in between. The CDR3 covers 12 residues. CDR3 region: CASSFTGGEQYV. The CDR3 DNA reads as TGTGCCAGCAGCTTTACCGGCGGCGAGCAGTACGTC.

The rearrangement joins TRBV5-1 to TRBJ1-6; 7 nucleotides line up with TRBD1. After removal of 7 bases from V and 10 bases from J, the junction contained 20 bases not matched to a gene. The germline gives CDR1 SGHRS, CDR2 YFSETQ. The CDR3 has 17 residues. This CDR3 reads CASGAGDRSSVDSPLHF. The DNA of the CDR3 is TGCGCCAGCGGGGCAGGGGACAGAAGCAGCGTGGACTCACCCCTCCACTTT.

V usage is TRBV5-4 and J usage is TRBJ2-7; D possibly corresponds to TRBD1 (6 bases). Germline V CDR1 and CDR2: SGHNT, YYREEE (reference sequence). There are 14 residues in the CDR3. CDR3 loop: CAGSFTGSTYEQYV. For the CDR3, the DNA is TGTGCCGGCAGCTTTACAGGGTCTACCTACGAGCAGTACGTC.

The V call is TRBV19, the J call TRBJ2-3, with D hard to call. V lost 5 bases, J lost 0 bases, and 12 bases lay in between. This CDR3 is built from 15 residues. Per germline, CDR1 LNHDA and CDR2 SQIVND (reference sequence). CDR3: CASSGGWGSTDTQYF. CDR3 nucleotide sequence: TGTGCCAGTAGTGGTGGGTGGGGTAGCACAGATACGCAGTATTTT.

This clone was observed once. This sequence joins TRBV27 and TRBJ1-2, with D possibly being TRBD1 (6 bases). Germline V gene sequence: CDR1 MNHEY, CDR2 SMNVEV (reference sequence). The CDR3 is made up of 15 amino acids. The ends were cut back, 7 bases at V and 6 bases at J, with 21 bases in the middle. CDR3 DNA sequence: TGTGCCAGCACCTTGTTGGGGGGCGCGTTCCATGGCTACACCTTC. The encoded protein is CASTLLGGAFHGYTF.

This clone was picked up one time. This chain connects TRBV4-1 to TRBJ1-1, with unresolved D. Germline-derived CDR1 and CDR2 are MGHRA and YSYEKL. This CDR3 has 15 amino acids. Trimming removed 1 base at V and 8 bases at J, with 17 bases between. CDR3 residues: CASSQGGGPSPEAFF. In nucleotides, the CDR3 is TGCGCCAGCAGCCAAGGAGGCGGTCCAAGCCCCGAAGCTTTCTTT.

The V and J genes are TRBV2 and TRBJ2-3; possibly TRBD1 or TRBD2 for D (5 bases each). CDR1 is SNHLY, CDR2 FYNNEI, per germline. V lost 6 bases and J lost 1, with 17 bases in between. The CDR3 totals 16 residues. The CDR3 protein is CASRGTRARGTDTQYF. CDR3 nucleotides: TGTGCCAGCAGGGGGACGCGAGCCCGGGGCACAGATACGCAGTATTTT.

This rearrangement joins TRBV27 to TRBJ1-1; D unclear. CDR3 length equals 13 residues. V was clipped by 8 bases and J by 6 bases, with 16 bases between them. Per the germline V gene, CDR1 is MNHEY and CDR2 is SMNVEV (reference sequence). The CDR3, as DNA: TGTGCCAGCGCGGAATATCTCAGCGCTGAAGCTTTCTTT. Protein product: CASAEYLSAEAFF.

CDR3 sequence: CASSILGGTEAFF. DNA for the CDR3: TGTGCCAGTAGTATACTGGGTGGCACTGAAGCTTTCTTT. The chain joins TRBV19 to TRBJ1-1; no clear D gene. Germline assignment: CDR1 LNHDA and CDR2 SQIVND (reference sequence). V dropped 2 bases and J dropped 4 bases, with 8 bases sitting between them. CDR3 size: 13 residues.

The CDR3 region has the DNA TGTGCCTGGAGTGCGGGACAGTCGGGTCAGCCCCAGCATTTT. Its protein product is CAWSAGQSGQPQHF. V is TRBV30 and J is TRBJ1-5; 7 bases agree with TRBD1. The CDR3 consists of 14 residues. Germline lookup yields CDR1 GTSNPN and CDR2 SVGIG (reference sequence). The junction had 6 bases not matched to a gene; V was cut back by 1 base and J by 6 bases.

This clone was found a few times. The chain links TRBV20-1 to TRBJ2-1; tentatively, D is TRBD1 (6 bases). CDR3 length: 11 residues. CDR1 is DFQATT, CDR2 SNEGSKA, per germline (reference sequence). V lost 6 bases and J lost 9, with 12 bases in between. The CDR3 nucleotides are TGCAGTGCCAGTCAGGGGTTTGAGCAGTTCTTC. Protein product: CSASQGFEQFF.

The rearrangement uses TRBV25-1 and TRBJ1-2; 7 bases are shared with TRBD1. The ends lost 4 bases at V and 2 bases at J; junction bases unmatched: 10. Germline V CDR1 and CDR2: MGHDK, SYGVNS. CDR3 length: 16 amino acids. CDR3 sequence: CASSVSNPTGNYGYTF. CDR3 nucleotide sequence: TGTGCCAGCAGTGTATCCAACCCGACAGGGAACTATGGCTACACCTTC.

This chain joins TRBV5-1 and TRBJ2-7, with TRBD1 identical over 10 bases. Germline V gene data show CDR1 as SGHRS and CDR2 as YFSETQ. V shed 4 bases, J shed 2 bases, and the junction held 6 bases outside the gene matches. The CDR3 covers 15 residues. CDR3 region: CASSPRQGAAYEQYF. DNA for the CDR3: TGCGCCAGCAGCCCTAGACAGGGGGCCGCCTACGAGCAGTACTTC.

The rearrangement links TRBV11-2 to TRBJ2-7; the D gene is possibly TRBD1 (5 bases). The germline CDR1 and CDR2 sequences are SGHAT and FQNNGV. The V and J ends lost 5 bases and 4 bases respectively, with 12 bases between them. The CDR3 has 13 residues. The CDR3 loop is CASSPSRGYEQYV. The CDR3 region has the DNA TGTGCCAGCAGCCCTAGTAGGGGTTACGAGCAGTACGTC.

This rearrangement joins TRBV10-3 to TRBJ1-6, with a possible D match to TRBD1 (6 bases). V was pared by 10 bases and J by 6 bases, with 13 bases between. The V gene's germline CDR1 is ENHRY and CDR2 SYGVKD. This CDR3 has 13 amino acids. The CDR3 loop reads CASLQGPNSPLHF. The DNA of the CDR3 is TGTGCCAGCTTACAGGGACCTAATTCACCCCTCCACTTT.

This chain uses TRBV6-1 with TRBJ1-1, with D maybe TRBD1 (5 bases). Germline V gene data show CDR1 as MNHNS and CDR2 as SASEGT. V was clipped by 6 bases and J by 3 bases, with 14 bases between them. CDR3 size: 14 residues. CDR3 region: CASRTTSRDTEAFF. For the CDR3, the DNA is TGTGCCAGCAGGACAACCAGCAGGGACACTGAAGCTTTCTTT.

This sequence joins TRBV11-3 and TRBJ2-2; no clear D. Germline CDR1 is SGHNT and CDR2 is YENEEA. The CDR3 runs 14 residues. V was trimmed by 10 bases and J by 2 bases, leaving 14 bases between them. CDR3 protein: CATDHFLNTGELFF. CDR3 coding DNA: TGTGCCACCGACCACTTTTTAAACACCGGGGAGCTGTTTTTT.